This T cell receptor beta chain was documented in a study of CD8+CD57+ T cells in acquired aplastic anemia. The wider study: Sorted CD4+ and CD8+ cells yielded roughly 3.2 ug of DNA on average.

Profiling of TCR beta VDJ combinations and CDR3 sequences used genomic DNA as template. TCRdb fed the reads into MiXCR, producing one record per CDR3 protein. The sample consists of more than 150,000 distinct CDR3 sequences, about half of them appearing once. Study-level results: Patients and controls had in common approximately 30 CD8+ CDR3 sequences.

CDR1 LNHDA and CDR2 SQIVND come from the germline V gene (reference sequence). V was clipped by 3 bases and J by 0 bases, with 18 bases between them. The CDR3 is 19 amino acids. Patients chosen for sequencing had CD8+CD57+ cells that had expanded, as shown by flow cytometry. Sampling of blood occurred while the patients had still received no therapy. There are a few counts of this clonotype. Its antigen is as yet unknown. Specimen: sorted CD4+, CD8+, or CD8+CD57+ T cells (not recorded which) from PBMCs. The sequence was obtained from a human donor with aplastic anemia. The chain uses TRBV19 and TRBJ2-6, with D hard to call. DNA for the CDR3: TGTGCCAGTAGTATCCCCCCGCTGAAAGGGCGCTCTGGGGCCAACGTCCTGACTTTC. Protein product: CASSIPPLKGRSGANVLTF.